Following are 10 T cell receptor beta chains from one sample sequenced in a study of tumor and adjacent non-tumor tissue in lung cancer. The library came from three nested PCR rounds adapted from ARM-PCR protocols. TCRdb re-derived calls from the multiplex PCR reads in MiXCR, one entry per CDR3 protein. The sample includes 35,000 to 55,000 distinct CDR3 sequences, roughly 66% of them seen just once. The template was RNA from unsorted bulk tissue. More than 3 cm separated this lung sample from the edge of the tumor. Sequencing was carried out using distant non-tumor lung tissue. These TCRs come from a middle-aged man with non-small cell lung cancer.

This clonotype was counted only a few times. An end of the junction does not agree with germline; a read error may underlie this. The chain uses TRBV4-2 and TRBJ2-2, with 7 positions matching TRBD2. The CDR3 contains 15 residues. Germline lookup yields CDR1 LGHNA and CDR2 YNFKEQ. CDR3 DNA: TGTGCCAGCAGCCGCTTGTGGGAGGGAACCGGGGAGCTGTTATTT. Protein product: CASSRLWEGTGELLF.

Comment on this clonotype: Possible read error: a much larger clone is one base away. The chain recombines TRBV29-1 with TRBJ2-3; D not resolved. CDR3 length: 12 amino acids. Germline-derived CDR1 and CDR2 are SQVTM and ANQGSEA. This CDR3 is CSVGGNPDMQYF. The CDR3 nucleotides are TGCAGCGTGGGTGGGAACCCAGATATGCAGTATTTT.

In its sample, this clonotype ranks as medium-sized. CDR3 DNA sequence: TGTGCCGGCTCAGGACAGGGCCCAGGCGAGCAGTACTTC. It is translated as CAGSGQGPGEQYF. The gene calls are TRBV6-1 and TRBJ2-7; 8 bases match TRBD1. Trimming took 11 bases from V and 6 from J; bases not matched to a gene: 12. The CDR3 loop spans 13 amino acids. CDR1 is MNHNS and CDR2 is SASEGT in the germline V gene.

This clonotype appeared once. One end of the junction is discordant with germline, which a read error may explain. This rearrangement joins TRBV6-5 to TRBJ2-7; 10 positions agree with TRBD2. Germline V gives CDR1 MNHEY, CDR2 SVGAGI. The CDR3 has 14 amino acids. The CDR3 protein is CASSFGLADGEKYF. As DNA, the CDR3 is TGTGCCAGCAGTTTCGGACTAGCGGATGGCGAGAAGTACTTC.

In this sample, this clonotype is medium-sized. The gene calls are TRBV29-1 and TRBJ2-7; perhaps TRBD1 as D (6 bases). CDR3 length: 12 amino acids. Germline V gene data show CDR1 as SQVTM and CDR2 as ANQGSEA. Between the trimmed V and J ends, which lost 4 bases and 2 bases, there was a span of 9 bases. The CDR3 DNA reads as TGCAGCGTTGGTTCAGGGGCCTACGAGCAGTACTTC. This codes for CSVGSGAYEQYF.

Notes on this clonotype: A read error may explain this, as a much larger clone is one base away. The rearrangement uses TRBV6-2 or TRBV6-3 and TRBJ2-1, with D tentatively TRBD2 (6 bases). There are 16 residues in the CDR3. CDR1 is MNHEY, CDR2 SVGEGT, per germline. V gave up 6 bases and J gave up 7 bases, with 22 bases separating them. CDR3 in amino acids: CASRRRGMASGNEQFF. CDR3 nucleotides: TGTGCCAGCAGACGGAGGGGAATGGCATCAGGGAATGAGCAGTTCTTC.

CDR3 nucleotides: TGCGCCAGCAGCTTGGTTCTAGCGGGAGGGCCGCCCCGAGATACGCAGTATTTT. Its protein is CASSLVLAGGPPRDTQYF. The chain recombines TRBV5-1 with TRBJ2-3; TRBD2 matches 12 bases. The germline V gene encodes CDR1 SGHRS and CDR2 YFSETQ. The V segment lost 0 bases and the J segment 5 bases; nucleotides outside the gene matches: 10. The CDR3 is made up of 18 amino acids.

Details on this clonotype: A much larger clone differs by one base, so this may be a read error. The CDR3 bases are TGTGCCAACAGCCCGGGGACAGGACGACCCGGGGAGCTGTTTTTT. The encoded protein is CANSPGTGRPGELFF. V is TRBV5-4 and J is TRBJ2-2, with 8 bases fitting TRBD1. The CDR3 has 15 residues. Germline V gene lookup returns CDR1 SGHNT and CDR2 YYREEE (reference sequence).

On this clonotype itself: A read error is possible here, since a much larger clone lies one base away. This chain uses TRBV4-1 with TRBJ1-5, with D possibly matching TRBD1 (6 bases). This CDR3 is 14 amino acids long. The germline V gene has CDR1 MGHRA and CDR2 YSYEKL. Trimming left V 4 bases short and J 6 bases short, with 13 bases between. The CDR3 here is CASSLTQGPQPQHF. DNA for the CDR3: TGCGCCAGCAGCCTCACCCAGGGGCCTCAGCCCCAGCATTTT.

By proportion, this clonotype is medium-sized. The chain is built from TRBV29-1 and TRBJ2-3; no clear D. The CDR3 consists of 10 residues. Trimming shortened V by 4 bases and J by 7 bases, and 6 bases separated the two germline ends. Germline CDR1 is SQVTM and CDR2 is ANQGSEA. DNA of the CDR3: TGCAGCGTTGTCCAACATACGCAGTATTTT. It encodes CSVVQHTQYF.